Listed here are 20 T cell receptor beta chains from one sample, sequenced in a study of T cells in Graves' hyperthyroidism and ophthalmopathy. Researchers amplified the TCR beta CDR3 regions from RNA transcripts. An initial round of RT-PCR targeting the TCR CDR3 relied on the HTBI primer set. TCRdb processed the multiplex PCR reads anew with MiXCR; each CDR3 protein has one entry. The table includes about 50,000 distinct CDR3 sequences, less than 50% detected once. The source material was blood. The receptor source for this set is a woman in her 30s with Graves' ophthalmopathy.

This clonotype was detected many times. The genes are TRBV11-2 and TRBJ1-2, with D tentatively TRBD1 (5 bases). V lost 5 bases, J lost 2 bases, and 12 bases lay in between. The CDR3 is 14 residues long. Germline CDR1 reads SGHAT; CDR2 reads FQNNGV. This CDR3 reads CASSPLQENYGYTF. DNA of the CDR3: TGTGCCAGCAGCCCACTACAGGAAAACTATGGCTACACCTTC.

This rearrangement joins TRBV25-1 to TRBJ2-5; D may match TRBD1 or TRBD2 (6 bases each). Trimming stripped 6 bases from V and 5 bases from J, with 19 bases between. Germline V gene sequence: CDR1 MGHDK, CDR2 SYGVNS. The CDR3 is 15 amino acids. The CDR3: CASRRGFGGDETQYF. DNA for the CDR3: TGTGCCAGCAGGAGGGGGTTCGGGGGCGACGAGACCCAGTACTTC.

This sequence joins TRBV7-6 and TRBJ2-7; 12 bases map to TRBD2. The CDR3 has 15 amino acids. J lost 3 bases, V lost 5 bases, and 5 bases had no gene match. Germline V gives CDR1 SGHVS, CDR2 FNYEAQ. CDR3 bases: TGTGCCAGCAGCCAAGGACTAGCGGGGAGCTACGAGCAGTACTTC. This gives the protein CASSQGLAGSYEQYF.

This clonotype was detected ten times or more. The rearrangement joins TRBV15 to TRBJ2-1, with D perhaps given as TRBD1 or TRBD2 (7 bases each). Trimming shortened V by 3 bases and J by 1 base, and 25 bases separated the two germline ends. The CDR3 spans 20 residues. Germline CDR1 LNHNV, CDR2 YYDKDF (reference sequence). The CDR3 nucleotides are TGTGCCACCAGCAGGGGCCTCGGGGGAGGGGGCGAGGGTTCCTACAATGAGCAGTTCTTC. The encoded protein is CATSRGLGGGGEGSYNEQFF.

This chain joins TRBV9 and TRBJ1-3; TRBD1 agrees at 7 bases. The CDR3 spans 16 residues. Trimming cost V 4 bases and J 0 bases; bases outside gene matches: 7. Germline V lookup: CDR1 SGDLS, CDR2 YYNGEE. This CDR3 reads CASSPLGGNSGNTIYF. Here the CDR3 DNA reads TGTGCCAGCAGCCCTCTAGGGGGCAACTCTGGAAACACCATATATTTT.

Of note for this clonotype: At one boundary the junction diverges from the germline segment, which might be a read error. The genes are TRBV7-9 and TRBJ1-1, with D possibly TRBD1 on 6 matching bases. The germline V gene encodes CDR1 SEHNR and CDR2 FQNEAQ (reference sequence). The CDR3 has 14 residues. The CDR3 reads CTSSLEGGFAEAFF. In DNA form, the CDR3 reads TGTACCAGCAGCTTAGAAGGGGGATTCGCTGAAGCTTTCTTT. The full variable domain, in which reference TRBV7-9 and TRBJ1-1 provide the parts outside the CDR3, is DTGVSQNPRHKITKRGQNVTFRCDPISEHNRLYWYRQTLGQGPEFLTYFQNEAQLEKSRLLSDRFSAERPKGSFSTLEIQRTEQGDSAMYLCTSSLEGGFAEAFFGQGTRLTVV.

This rearrangement joins TRBV9 to TRBJ1-2; the D is unclear. The V and J ends lost 1 base and 4 bases respectively, with 8 bases between them. Germline V gives CDR1 SGDLS, CDR2 YYNGEE. The CDR3 runs to 13 residues. In nucleotides, the CDR3 is TGTGCCAGCAGCGTAAATGGGAGCTATGGCTACACCTTC. This gives the protein CASSVNGSYGYTF.

In its sample, this clonotype was seen a few times. A junction boundary mismatches the germline segment, possibly from a read error. The chain recombines TRBV28 with TRBJ1-5, with 7 nucleotides matching TRBD1. Per the germline V gene, CDR1 is MDHEN and CDR2 is SYDVKM. The CDR3 is made up of 13 amino acids. CDR3 in amino acids: CASSPQGNQPRHF. The DNA of the CDR3 is TGTGCCAGCAGTCCACAGGGGAATCAGCCCCGGCATTTT.

The chain has TRBV7-8 and TRBJ2-3, with TRBD2 as a possible D gene (5 bases). The CDR3 sequence is 14 residues long. V was pared by 5 bases and J by 4 bases, with 13 bases between. Germline V gene sequence: CDR1 SGHVS, CDR2 FQNEAQ. The CDR3 nucleotides read TGTGCCAGCAGCCCGGGCGGGCCGTCAGATACGCAGTATTTT. Translation gives CASSPGGPSDTQYF.

The rearrangement links TRBV7-3 to TRBJ1-4, with a weak D call TRBD1 (5 bases). There are 14 residues in the CDR3. From germline, CDR1 is SGHTA and CDR2 FQGTGA. V was clipped by 8 bases and J by 7 bases, with 17 bases between them. CDR3 bases: TGTGCCAGCCCCCCGGGGACGGTCGGTGAAAAACTGTTTTTT. This gives the protein CASPPGTVGEKLFF.

About this clonotype itself: A much larger clone differs from this one at a single base, so this may be a read error. The chain recombines TRBV4-2 with TRBJ1-1; TRBD1 is a possible D gene (5 bases). This CDR3 region has 13 residues. The germline V and J ends were trimmed by 4 bases and 3 bases, with 9 bases remaining between them. CDR1 and CDR2 (germline): LGHNA, YNFKEQ. The CDR3 sequence: CASSRGTDTEAFF. The CDR3 DNA reads as TGTGCCAGCAGCCGCGGGACCGACACTGAAGCTTTCTTT.

On this clonotype: A much larger clone differs from this one at a single base, so this may be a read error. J is TRBJ2-5 and V is TRBV28; unclear D gene. CDR1 is MDHEN and CDR2 is SYDVKM in the germline V gene. With 6 bases removed from V and 1 base from J, the gap between germline ends came to 9 bases. The CDR3 extends over 13 amino acids. CDR3 DNA sequence: TGTGCCAGCAGCTCCACAAGCCAAGAGACCCAGTACTTC. The encoded protein is CASSSTSQETQYF.

On this clonotype itself: Because the CDR3 is missing its conserved closing phenylalanine or tryptophan, this is likely a read error. The V and J genes are TRBV15 and TRBJ1-3; D not resolved. The CDR3 has 13 residues. Per germline, CDR1 LNHNV and CDR2 YYDKDF (reference sequence). CDR3 nucleotides: TGTGCCTCCAGCGCAATTTTGGGAAACACCATATATCTT. Translation gives CASSAILGNTIYL.

This clonotype occurred many times. The V gene is TRBV20-1, the J gene TRBJ2-1; the D call may be TRBD1 or TRBD2 (5 bases each). From germline, CDR1 is DFQATT and CDR2 SNEGSKA (reference sequence). V lost 7 bases, J lost 0 bases, and 13 bases lay in between. The CDR3 totals 14 residues. This chain's CDR3 is CSVLADSSYNEQFF. In nucleotides, the CDR3 is TGCAGTGTCCTAGCCGACAGCTCCTACAATGAGCAGTTCTTC.

By frequency in the sample, this clonotype is medium-sized. V gene TRBV10-3 combines with J gene TRBJ2-7, with TRBD1 matching over 7 bases. Germline loops: CDR1 ENHRY, CDR2 SYGVKD. This CDR3 has 15 residues. Trimming removed 3 bases from V and 3 bases from J; junction bases left unmatched: 8. This CDR3 reads CAISEGTVDLYEQYF. The CDR3 DNA reads TGTGCCATCAGTGAAGGGACAGTCGACCTCTACGAGCAGTACTTC.

This clonotype occurred many times. The CDR3 DNA follows: TGTGCCAGCAGCTTAGGGTCGGGCCCCAATGAGCAGTTCTTC. Its protein is CASSLGSGPNEQFF. The gene calls are TRBV5-4 and TRBJ2-1, with D hard to call. The CDR3 is made up of 14 amino acids. Trimming left V 2 bases short and J 6 bases short, with 12 bases between. Germline V gives CDR1 SGHNT, CDR2 YYREEE (reference sequence).

This clonotype was seen ten or more times. The CDR3 nucleotides are TGTGCCAGCAAAGGACAGGTCACTGAAGCTTTCTTT. Protein: CASKGQVTEAFF. V usage is TRBV6-5 and J usage is TRBJ1-1; the match to TRBD1 covers 7 bases. Per the germline V gene, CDR1 is MNHEY and CDR2 is SVGAGI. The CDR3 length is 12 residues. The V segment lost 7 bases and the J segment 4 bases; nucleotides outside the gene matches: 3.

The V and J genes are TRBV20-1 and TRBJ2-7; the match to TRBD2 covers 11 bases. The junction had 5 bases not matched to a gene; V was cut back by 3 bases and J by 4 bases. Germline V gene lookup returns CDR1 DFQATT and CDR2 SNEGSKA (reference sequence). This CDR3 is 14 amino acids long. The CDR3 sequence is CSASPGLAEYEQYF. The CDR3 DNA sequence: TGCAGTGCTAGCCCGGGACTAGCGGAGTACGAGCAGTACTTC.

This clonotype is medium-sized. The CDR3 loop is CASSGTQGFADTQYF. The DNA of the CDR3 is TGTGCCAGCAGTGGTACCCAGGGGTTTGCAGATACGCAGTATTTT. The J gene is TRBJ2-3, the V gene TRBV25-1; D might be TRBD1 (6 bases). V was shortened by 4 bases and J by 4 bases, with 15 bases between the two germline ends. CDR1 and CDR2 (germline): MGHDK, SYGVNS. The CDR3 totals 15 residues. The entire variable domain, with the rest obtained from reference TRBV25-1 and TRBJ2-3, is as follows: EADIYQTPRYLVIGTGKKITLECSQTMGHDKMYWYQQDPGMELHLIHYSYGVNSTEKGDLSSESTVSRIRTEHFPLTLESARPSHTSQYLCASSGTQGFADTQYFGPGTRLTVL.

A word on this clonotype: A much more abundant neighbour one base away suggests this may be a read error. The V and J genes are TRBV3-1 and TRBJ1-2; 7 bases match TRBD1. Germline lookup yields CDR1 LGHDT and CDR2 YNNKEL (reference sequence). This CDR3 comprises 15 residues. J lost 6 bases, V lost 4 bases, and 11 bases had no gene match. CDR3 DNA sequence: TGTGCCAGCAGCCCTTTAGCCCAGGGGGTGGATGGCTACACCTTC. It encodes CASSPLAQGVDGYTF.